This T cell receptor (beta chain) was captured in a study of CD8+CD57+ T cells in acquired aplastic anemia (dated 2018 in TCRdb). Regarding the study in general: Extracted DNA from sorted CD4+ and CD8+ cells averaged around 3.3 ug, ranging from roughly 0.17 to 27.4 ug. A CD8+CD57+ expansion meant a frequency higher than the mean frequency seen in healthy subjects. What the study reported, not specific to this receptor: Although under 35 CD8+ CDR3 sequences were shared by patients and controls, these sequences appeared highly expressed in patients and within the immunodominant clones of patients. No significant difference in CD8+ Simpson's diversity was found between patients and healthy controls (P=0.060).

Genomic DNA was used as template for profiling of TCR beta VDJ combinations and CDR3 sequences. An Illumina HiSeq 2000 was used for TCR repertoire sequencing. The study's processing was this. TRBV/TRBJ rearrangement plots, CDR3 size and DJ length profiles, and Simpson's diversity index were used to evaluate the repertoires. The most abundant DNA sequence in the deep sequencing data was taken as the immunodominant clone. CDR3 amino acid sequences were checked for sharing across subjects and were also compared against the VDJdb database and published repertoires. TCRdb trimmed the raw reads at Q25, called clones with MiXCR and kept productive beta chains. Records with the same CDR3 protein are collapsed into one entry carrying the most frequent genes and DNA. The authors' filters were not applied to this entry. The sample has around 150,000 distinct CDR3 sequences on record, 40% to 60% of them singletons. Roughly 30% of the sample belongs to the ten largest clones.

Patients chosen for sequencing had shown expansion of CD8+CD57+ cells by flow cytometry. Every patient had severe acquired aplastic anemia, diagnosed using the International Study of Aplastic Anemia and Agranulocytosis and Camitta criteria. Patients had received no therapy at the time of blood sampling. In the study, sorted CD4+ and CD8+ blood T cells from patients with severe aplastic anemia and from healthy subjects underwent deep sequencing of TCR repertoires. In the USA, patient enrollment took place under clinicaltrials.gov protocols 00001620, 01623167, 00001397, 00071045, 00081523 and 00961064. Ficoll-Paque density gradient centrifugation was used to isolate peripheral blood mononuclear cells. Before DNA extraction, CD4+ and CD8+ T cells were sorted with FACS or magnetic beads. CDR1 and CDR2 are read off the germline V gene as SGHTA and FQGNSA. The cysteine opens and the phenylalanine closes a CDR3 of 15 amino acids. The entry retains the CDR3 DNA only, 45 bases that are in frame from base 1. V gives up 0 bases and J gives up 6 bases, and the segment between their germline ends measures 14 bases.

The table lists this clonotype with a count of one. The antigen this receptor binds is unknown. No much larger clone exists at a distance of one base, and base qualities are not known. A single read makes a weak case. This sequence uses TRBV7-2 and TRBJ1-2; the D gene is perhaps TRBD1, from 5 matching bases. The sequenced sample consisted of sorted CD4+, CD8+, or CD8+CD57+ T cells (not recorded which) from PBMCs. The TCR comes from a human donor with aplastic anemia. The sequenced DNA is TGTGCCAGCAGCTTAGCTGGGGCCGCGGGGCATGGCTACACCTTC. This translates into CASSLAGAAGHGYTF. Supplemented by the reference TRBV7-2 and TRBJ1-2 proteins around the CDR3, the complete variable domain is GAGVSQSPSNKVTEKGKDVELRCDPISGHTALYWYRQSLGQGLEFLIYFQGNSAPDKSGLPSDRFSAERTGGSVSTLTIQRTQQEDSAVYLCASSLAGAAGHGYTFGSGTRLTVV.